This T cell receptor beta chain was captured by sequencing in a study of shared clonotypes between healthy human individuals. Study as a whole: The people who gave samples were two women and a few men aged 18 to 49.

The CDR3 runs 13 residues. The ends were cut back, 1 base at V and 6 bases at J, with 9 bases in the middle. Germline CDR1 reads GTSNPN; CDR2 reads SVGIG (reference sequence). This clone has only a few counts. The antigen is not known. Deep level was the assay's run setting. Assay: immunoSEQ multiplex PCR; the TCRdb copy retains only in-frame clones and omits some. The sample lists about 92,000 clones, 40% to 55% occurring once. General study results and limits: It was expected that sequencing depth would affect clonotype sharing among donors.

Sequencing was performed on PBMCs. This TCR came from a woman aged 40-49 years in good health. Some clones in this sample may be carry-over from other donors' samples. The chain uses TRBV30 and TRBJ1-4; no definite D call. CDR3 sequence reads: CAWSEETHEKLFF. The DNA for the CDR3 is TGTGCCTGGAGTGAAGAAACCCATGAAAAACTGTTTTTT.